One sample yielded the 32 T cell receptor beta chains listed below, sequenced in a study of T cell responses to AZD1222 COVID-19 vaccine. Libraries were prepared by immunoSEQ multiplex PCR; TCRdb keeps only in-frame clonotypes and omits some of them. The sample carries about 120,000 clones, less than 90% recorded once. The sample here was peripheral blood, taken on day 0 of AZD1222 vaccination. The receptors stem from an adult in good health.

The chain couples TRBV19 to TRBJ2-1; 9 nucleotides agree with TRBD2. Germline CDR1 and CDR2: LNHDA and SQIVND (reference sequence). Trimming cost V 5 bases and J 7 bases; bases outside gene matches: 3. The CDR3 is made up of 13 amino acids. CDR3 sequence reads: CASSQGLANEQFF. Here the CDR3 DNA reads TGTGCCAGTAGTCAGGGACTAGCAAATGAGCAGTTCTTC.

The rearrangement uses TRBV6-4 and TRBJ1-5; a possible D gene is TRBD1 (6 bases). Germline values: CDR1 MRHNA, CDR2 SNTAGT. The V and J ends lost 0 bases and 5 bases respectively, with 14 bases between them. The CDR3 has 16 amino acids. The CDR3 region is CASSDSEEEGDQPQHF. The CDR3 DNA is TGTGCCAGCAGTGACTCGGAGGAAGAGGGGGATCAGCCCCAGCATTTT.

This chain connects TRBV5-5 to TRBJ1-3; D call uncertain. Looked up from germline, CDR1 is SGHKS and CDR2 is YYEKEE (reference sequence). The CDR3 runs 14 residues. Trimming shortened V by 0 bases and J by 3 bases, and 7 bases separated the two germline ends. The CDR3 loop is CASSLGDSGNTIYF. The DNA of the CDR3 is TGTGCCAGCAGCTTGGGGGATAGTGGAAACACCATATATTTT. Variable domain in full (rest from reference TRBV5-5 and TRBJ1-3): DAGVTQSPTHLIKTRGQQVTLRCSPISGHKSVSWYQQVLGQGPQFIFQYYEKEERGRGNFPDRFSARQFPNYSSELNVNALLLGDSALYLCASSLGDSGNTIYFGEGSWLTVV.

The chain is built from TRBV19 and TRBJ1-2; perhaps TRBD1 as D (5 bases). Germline V gene lookup returns CDR1 LNHDA and CDR2 SQIVND (reference sequence). The CDR3 extends over 13 amino acids. V gave up 6 bases and J gave up 4 bases, with 12 bases separating them. The CDR3 protein is CASRGPNFYGYTF. CDR3 DNA sequence: TGTGCCAGTAGGGGGCCTAACTTCTATGGCTACACCTTC. The variable domain in full, with the rest retrieved from reference TRBV19 and TRBJ1-2, is DGGITQSPKYLFRKEGQNVTLSCEQNLNHDAMYWYRQDPGQGLRLIYYSQIVNDFQKGDIAEGYSVSREKKESFPLTVTSAQKNPTAFYLCASRGPNFYGYTFGSGTRLTVV.

This chain connects TRBV18 to TRBJ1-2; D might be TRBD1 (6 bases). The CDR3 contains 15 residues. Looked up from germline, CDR1 is KGHSH and CDR2 is LQKENI. V was cut by 3 bases and J by 0 bases, with 11 bases left in between. The CDR3 loop is CASSPDRTSNYGYTF. CDR3 DNA: TGTGCCAGCTCACCGGACAGAACCTCTAACTATGGCTACACCTTC.

The rearrangement uses TRBV30 and TRBJ2-1; D is possibly TRBD2 (5 bases). This CDR3 comprises 15 residues. The germline V gene encodes CDR1 GTSNPN and CDR2 SVGIG (reference sequence). V lost 3 bases to trimming and J lost 0 bases, with 12 bases between them. CDR3 sequence (DNA): TGTGCCTGGAGCGGACTCCCGAGCTCCTACAATGAGCAGTTCTTC. Protein sequence: CAWSGLPSSYNEQFF. Complete variable domain (other parts from reference TRBV30 and TRBJ2-1): SQTIHQWPATLVQPVGSPLSLECTVEGTSNPNLYWYRQAAGRGLQLLFYSVGIGQISSEVPQNLSASRPQDRQFILSSKKLLLSDSGFYLCAWSGLPSSYNEQFFGPGTRLTVL.

The chain couples TRBV7-3 to TRBJ1-1, with no clear D. The ends were cut back, 5 bases at V and 0 bases at J, with 7 bases in the middle. The CDR3 consists of 13 residues. Germline values: CDR1 SGHTA, CDR2 FQGTGA. In DNA, the CDR3 is TGTGCCAGCAGCCCAGACATGAACACTGAAGCTTTCTTT. Encoded protein: CASSPDMNTEAFF.

The chain links TRBV11-3 to TRBJ2-1; D is undetermined. Germline values: CDR1 SGHNT, CDR2 YENEEA. Trimming took off 4 bases at V and 1 base at J, with 8 bases between the two ends. The CDR3 totals 14 residues. This chain's CDR3 is CASSYHRSYNEQFF. CDR3 nucleotide sequence: TGTGCCAGCAGCTACCACAGATCCTACAATGAGCAGTTCTTC.

The V call is TRBV5-1, the J call TRBJ2-1; no clear D gene. The V end was cut by 0 bases, the J end by 8 bases, with 12 bases between. Germline V gene data show CDR1 as SGHRS and CDR2 as YFSETQ. There are 14 residues in the CDR3. The CDR3 protein is CASSLDKPRDEQFF. CDR3 DNA sequence: TGCGCCAGCAGCTTGGACAAGCCCCGAGATGAGCAGTTCTTC.

There are a few counts of this clone. V gene TRBV3-1 (or the pseudogene TRBV3-2) combines with J gene TRBJ2-5; 7 positions match TRBD1. The CDR3 sequence is 13 residues long. The V gene's germline CDR1 is LGHDT and CDR2 YNNKEL (reference sequence). The junction had 8 bases not matched to a gene; V was cut back by 8 bases and J by 5 bases. This CDR3 is CASEGQPGETQYF. The CDR3 nucleotides read TGTGCCAGCGAGGGACAGCCAGGGGAGACCCAGTACTTC.

V gene TRBV27 combines with J gene TRBJ1-1; a weak D match, TRBD1 (5 bases). The CDR3 sequence is 14 residues long. The V and J ends lost 0 bases and 5 bases respectively, with 10 bases between them. CDR1 and CDR2 (germline): MNHEY, SMNVEV (reference sequence). CDR3 nucleotides: TGTGCCAGCAGTTTATCGACAGCAGGAACTGAAGCTTTCTTT. It codes for CASSLSTAGTEAFF.

CDR3 DNA sequence: TGTGCCAGCAGTTCTCCCAACAGGGGCCCTTGGGTCTACGAGCAGTACTTC. It specifies CASSSPNRGPWVYEQYF. The chain uses TRBV6-2 or TRBV6-3 and TRBJ2-7, with 7 nucleotides matching TRBD1. Trimming removed 4 bases from V and 3 bases from J; junction bases left unmatched: 15. The CDR3 totals 17 residues. Germline assignment: CDR1 MNHEY and CDR2 SVGEGT.

This chain joins TRBV21-1 and TRBJ1-1. TRBV21-1 is assigned pseudogene status. CDR3 size: 17 residues. DNA of the CDR3: TGTGCCAGCAGCAAAGCGCTGGGGATTCTTTGGGACACTGAAGCTTTCTTT. Protein: CASSKALGILWDTEAFF.

The chain combines TRBV7-2 with TRBJ2-2; 7 bases are a match to TRBD1. The CDR3 has 16 residues. The germline CDR1 and CDR2 sequences are SGHTA and FQGNSA. The trim removed 1 base at V and 4 bases at J, leaving 6 bases unmatched. The CDR3 reads CASSLGPHRGTGELFF. The CDR3 DNA reads as TGTGCCAGCAGCTTAGGGCCCCACAGGGGCACCGGGGAGCTGTTTTTT. The full variable domain, with the rest looked up from reference TRBV7-2 and TRBJ2-2, is GAGVSQSPSNKVTEKGKDVELRCDPISGHTALYWYRQSLGQGLEFLIYFQGNSAPDKSGLPSDRFSAERTGGSVSTLTIQRTQQEDSAVYLCASSLGPHRGTGELFFGEGSRLTVL.

The chain recombines TRBV2 with TRBJ2-4; D is unresolved. Trimming stripped 1 base from V and 6 bases from J, with 13 bases between. CDR1 is SNHLY and CDR2 is FYNNEI in the germline V gene. The CDR3 consists of 15 residues. CDR3: CASSEGKGPSNIQYF. The CDR3 DNA is TGTGCCAGCAGTGAAGGCAAAGGGCCCTCAAACATTCAGTACTTC.

The V and J genes are TRBV9 and TRBJ1-6, with a tentative D call TRBD1 (6 bases). This CDR3 comprises 15 residues. Trimming stripped 0 bases from V and 8 bases from J, with 12 bases between. CDR1 and CDR2 (germline): SGDLS, YYNGEE. The CDR3 sequence: CASSVVAGVDSPLHF. The CDR3, as DNA: TGTGCCAGCAGCGTAGTCGCAGGGGTAGATTCACCCCTCCACTTT.

The CDR3: CASSLGGKRASTDTQYF. The CDR3 DNA is TGTGCCAGCAGCTTAGGGGGGAAGCGGGCAAGCACAGATACGCAGTATTTT. The chain is built from TRBV7-9 and TRBJ2-3, with a tentative D call TRBD2 (6 bases). Germline CDR1 is SEHNR and CDR2 is FQNEAQ (reference sequence). V lost 1 base and J 0 bases, leaving 14 bases between the germline ends. The CDR3 sequence is 17 residues long.

This clone was recorded only once. V gene TRBV4-2 combines with J gene TRBJ2-3; D gene ambiguous. Germline CDR1 is LGHNA and CDR2 is YNFKEQ. The CDR3 is 13 residues long. The ends were cut back, 1 base at V and 4 bases at J, with 6 bases in the middle. This CDR3 is CASSQGVPDTQYF. DNA of the CDR3: TGTGCCAGCAGCCAAGGCGTTCCAGATACGCAGTATTTT.

This rearrangement joins TRBV19 to TRBJ1-1, with 8 positions matching TRBD1. Trimming took 4 bases from V and 5 from J; bases not matched to a gene: 3. Germline CDR1 LNHDA, CDR2 SQIVND (reference sequence). The CDR3 loop spans 13 amino acids. The CDR3 sequence: CASSNRGGTEAFF. The CDR3 nucleotides read TGTGCCAGTAGTAACAGGGGGGGAACTGAAGCTTTCTTT.

Notes on this clone: This specimen includes other DNA sequences encoding the same CDR3. The chain has TRBV7-6 and TRBJ2-7, with 9 nucleotides matching TRBD1. Germline trimming cut 1 base from V and 0 bases from J; bases unmatched to any gene: 1. This CDR3 comprises 15 residues. Germline CDR1 reads SGHVS; CDR2 reads FNYEAQ. The CDR3 region has the DNA TGTGCCAGCAGCTTAGGGACAGGGGTCTCCTACGAGCAGTACTTC. This gives the protein CASSLGTGVSYEQYF.

The chain combines TRBV5-6 with TRBJ1-5, with 9 bases that match TRBD1. Trimming at V came to 3 bases and at J to 6 bases, leaving 7 bases not matched to a gene. This CDR3 contains 15 residues. Germline V gene lookup returns CDR1 SGHDT and CDR2 YYEEEE. The DNA for the CDR3 is TGTGCCAGCAGCTGGGGACAGGGATTTGGTCAGCCCCAGCATTTT. It codes for CASSWGQGFGQPQHF.

This clone has more than one count but fewer than ten. The V and J genes are TRBV2 and TRBJ1-6; D perhaps matches TRBD1 (5 bases). The V gene lost 8 bases and the J gene lost 5 bases, with 10 bases spanning the gap. The CDR3 is 13 amino acids. Per the germline V gene, CDR1 is SNHLY and CDR2 is FYNNEI. This CDR3 reads CASLRQNNSPLHF. CDR3 DNA sequence: TGTGCCAGCCTTAGACAGAATAATTCACCCCTCCACTTT.

The chain couples TRBV5-4 to TRBJ1-2; 10 bases align to TRBD1. Trimming took 1 base from V and 1 from J; bases not matched to a gene: 1. The CDR3 length is 15 residues. Germline CDR1 reads SGHNT; CDR2 reads YYREEE (reference sequence). CDR3 nucleotides: TGTGCCAGCAGCTTGTGGGACAGGGGTAACTATGGCTACACCTTC. Translating it yields CASSLWDRGNYGYTF.

This chain connects TRBV29-1 to TRBJ1-1; no definite D call. CDR3 length equals 13 residues. The V end was cut by 4 bases, the J end by 0 bases, with 9 bases between. Germline V CDR1 and CDR2: SQVTM, ANQGSEA. CDR3 bases: TGCAGCGTTGGTCGGCAGATGAACACTGAAGCTTTCTTT. Protein product: CSVGRQMNTEAFF.

The rearrangement links TRBV19 to TRBJ2-2, with TRBD2 matching 10 bases. The V segment lost 7 bases and the J segment 5 bases; nucleotides outside the gene matches: 7. The CDR3 length is 15 residues. Germline-derived CDR1 and CDR2 are LNHDA and SQIVND (reference sequence). This CDR3 is CASTGGLAPTGELFF. Written as DNA, the CDR3 is TGTGCCAGTACGGGGGGACTAGCGCCAACCGGGGAGCTGTTTTTT. The entire variable domain, with the rest obtained from reference TRBV19 and TRBJ2-2, is as follows: DGGITQSPKYLFRKEGQNVTLSCEQNLNHDAMYWYRQDPGQGLRLIYYSQIVNDFQKGDIAEGYSVSREKKESFPLTVTSAQKNPTAFYLCASTGGLAPTGELFFGEGSRLTVL.

V and J are TRBV7-3 and TRBJ2-3, with 12 bases aligning to TRBD2. The trim removed 5 bases at V and 0 bases at J, leaving 3 bases unmatched. The CDR3 covers 16 residues. Per the germline V gene, CDR1 is SGHTA and CDR2 is FQGTGA. This CDR3 reads CASSKGTSGSTDTQYF. In DNA form, the CDR3 reads TGTGCCAGCAGCAAAGGGACTAGCGGGAGCACAGATACGCAGTATTTT.

This clone was observed a handful of times. The V call is TRBV3-1 (or the pseudogene TRBV3-2), the J call TRBJ2-4; D remains unclear. This CDR3 is 16 amino acids long. The germline V gene has CDR1 LGHDT and CDR2 YNNKEL (reference sequence). V shed 1 base and J shed 6 bases, with 16 bases lying between them. The CDR3 DNA is TGTGCCAGCAGCCAAGGAACGAGTGGCGGCGGAAACATTCAGTACTTC. Protein sequence: CASSQGTSGGGNIQYF.

The chain combines TRBV10-2 with TRBJ2-1; no definite D call. Germline loops: CDR1 WSHSY, CDR2 SAAADI. Between the trimmed V and J ends, which lost 7 bases and 3 bases, there was a span of 10 bases. This CDR3 region has 13 residues. CDR3 sequence reads: CASKFDNYNEQFF. The CDR3 nucleotides read TGCGCCAGCAAATTCGACAACTACAATGAGCAGTTCTTC.

V and J are TRBV4-2 and TRBJ1-3; D unclear. Germline V gene data show CDR1 as LGHNA and CDR2 as YNFKEQ. The CDR3 has 16 amino acids. Trimming removed 1 base from V and 2 bases from J, with 12 bases in between. This chain's CDR3 is CASSQAPRGAGNTIYF. In nucleotides, the CDR3 is TGTGCCAGCAGCCAAGCCCCCCGGGGAGCTGGAAACACCATATATTTT.

The chain recombines TRBV7-9 with TRBJ1-2, with 12 bases identical to TRBD1. V lost 0 bases to trimming and J lost 0 bases; unmatched junction nucleotides: 5. Germline lookup yields CDR1 SEHNR and CDR2 FQNEAQ (reference sequence). There are 18 residues in the CDR3. CDR3 loop: CASSLAGTGGRTNYGYTF. The DNA of the CDR3 is TGTGCCAGCAGCTTAGCGGGGACAGGGGGCCGTACTAACTATGGCTACACCTTC.

A single count supports this clone. The chain recombines TRBV5-5 with TRBJ1-5, with no clear D. This CDR3 is built from 13 residues. Germline-derived CDR1 and CDR2 are SGHKS and YYEKEE (reference sequence). Between the trimmed V and J ends, which lost 5 bases and 7 bases, there was a span of 13 bases. Here the CDR3 DNA reads TGTGCCAGCAGTCAGGAATCGTGGCAGCCCCAGCATTTT. This sequence encodes CASSQESWQPQHF.

The rearrangement links TRBV15 to TRBJ1-2; D may be TRBD1 (5 bases). CDR1 and CDR2 from the germline V gene are LNHNV and YYDKDF (reference sequence). CDR3 size: 15 residues. V shed 1 base and J shed 4 bases, with 13 bases lying between them. In DNA form, the CDR3 reads TGTGCCACCAGCAGAGGCGGGACGGCCATCTATGGCTACACCTTC. It codes for CATSRGGTAIYGYTF.